This TCR beta chain came from a study of cytomegalovirus exposure and HLA in healthy donors. Regarding the study as a whole: Subsequent analysis found a tendency for first-cohort TCR clusters to co-occur within the approximately 130 validation repertoires. Cytomegalovirus-associated TCR beta chains were listed, numbering 150 to 200. Published work reported that the classifier diagnosed cytomegalovirus status with high specificity and sensitivity.

V lost 4 bases and J 5 bases, leaving 18 bases between the germline ends. This CDR3 spans 15 amino acids. Per the germline V gene, CDR1 is MGHRA and CDR2 is YSYEKL. Comments on this clone: Its specificity is not known.

While the first cohort had 500 to 700 subjects, the donors belonged to the separate validation cohort of 120 subjects. Sequenced by immunoSEQ multiplex PCR; TCRdb stores in-frame clones only, minus some. The sample has 120,000 or so clones; around 90% are singletons. The chain recombines TRBV4-1 with TRBJ2-7; D perhaps matches TRBD2 (7 bases). This clonotype was obtained from a young woman in good health and CMV-seronegative. The source material was PBMCs. The CDR3 spells CASSPGGRVSDEQYF. The DNA for the CDR3 is TGCGCCAGCAGCCCGGGGGGCAGGGTAAGCGACGAGCAGTACTTC.